This TCR beta chain was captured by sequencing in a study of cytomegalovirus exposure and HLA in healthy donors. In the PCR, 60 Vbeta and 13 Jbeta primers were used. Sequencing used immunoSEQ multiplex PCR; TCRdb keeps in-frame clones, though not all of them. Among approximately 140,000 clones, about four fifths were seen once, and the ten largest hold roughly 6.8%. Germline lookup yields CDR1 MNHEY and CDR2 SMNVEV (reference sequence). The CDR3 contains 19 residues. Trimming pared 2 bases from V and 0 bases from J, leaving 17 bases between. The receptor comes from a man aged 50-59 years in good health and CMV-seropositive. The chain carries TRBV27 and TRBJ2-6; a weak D match, TRBD1 (5 bases). What was sequenced was PBMCs. The CDR3 DNA follows: TGTGCCAGCAGTTTACGACTGGGGATGGGGCTCTCTGGGGCCAACGTCCTGACTTTC. Translation: CASSLRLGMGLSGANVLTF.